Reported below is one T cell receptor (beta chain). Antigen specificity is unknown. This specimen comes from a study of shared clonotypes between healthy human individuals. General study findings and limits: The authors expected sequencing depth to affect clonotype sharing among donors.

Assay runs were performed at deep level. Template for every sorted-subset replicate PCR totaled approximately 200 ng DNA, roughly 30,000 T cell genomes. Some clones are missing from TCRdb's copy, which holds only in-frame ones; the method was immunoSEQ multiplex PCR. The sample records some 2,000,000 clones, around 95% being singletons. There were no recent acute infections or vaccinations among the donors, who were healthy HIV-negative adults. Deletions cut 0 bases from V and 10 bases from J, with 10 bases between. Germline V gene data show CDR1 as LNHDA and CDR2 as SQIVND (reference sequence). The CDR3 is 14 residues long.

This TCR derives from a man between 18 and 29 years old in good health. This chain joins TRBV19 and TRBJ1-6; D is possibly TRBD1 (5 bases). The sample taken for sequencing was naive CD4+ T cells sorted from blood. As for subset: CD45RA+ positively selected. The CDR3, as DNA: TGTGCCAGTAGTATAGAGGGGGTAGGGTCACCCCTCCACTTT. Its translation is CASSIEGVGSPLHF. Full variable domain (rest looked up from reference TRBV19 and TRBJ1-6): DGGITQSPKYLFRKEGQNVTLSCEQNLNHDAMYWYRQDPGQGLRLIYYSQIVNDFQKGDIAEGYSVSREKKESFPLTVTSAQKNPTAFYLCASSIEGVGSPLHFGNGTRLTVT.